The T cell receptor beta chain described here comes from a study of siplizumab effects on memory and regulatory T cells. Study results and limitations: Siplizumab produced a significant drop in alloreactive sequences attributable to unstimulated CD4+ memory cells. Unstimulated naive T cells seemed to show more diversity than memory cells did, and they also seemed to be among the major contributors to the alloresponse. To unstimulated subsets, only a minor fraction of alloreactive clones could be mapped.

Clones were sequenced by immunoSEQ multiplex PCR, and TCRdb holds only the in-frame ones, with some missing. This table holds approximately 68,000 clones, about 90% found once. A word on this clone: What it recognizes is unknown.

Material: CD8+ T cells sorted from blood. The receptor was derived from a human donor in good health.

For the CDR3, the DNA is TGCGCCAGCAGCTCCTTTTGGACTAGCGGCCAGAGCACAGATACGCAGTATTTT. Its protein is CASSSFWTSGQSTDTQYF. The gene calls are TRBV5-1 and TRBJ2-3; TRBD2 matches at 10 bases. V shed 3 bases, J shed 0 bases, and the junction held 10 bases outside the gene matches. The length of the CDR3 is 18 residues. Germline CDR1 reads SGHRS; CDR2 reads YFSETQ.